These 22 T cell receptor beta chains originate from one sample sequenced in a study of molecular identifiers for immune sequencing clone quantification. TCRdb re-called the PCR reads through MiXCR, storing one row per CDR3 protein. The repertoire includes 550,000 to 750,000 distinct CDR3 sequences, about 20% of them detected once, and about 0.9% sits in the top ten. Sequenced: naive CD8+ T cells from blood, with Jurkat cell RNA spiked in. Subset denoted: FACS-sorted CD8+CD4-CCR7+CD45RA+ naive T cells. The source of these receptors is a human donor in good health. Some libraries in this study had Jurkat cell RNA spiked in.

Notes on this clonotype: Given a much more abundant clone one base away, this may be a read error. The CDR3 ends on some other residue instead of the conserved phenylalanine or tryptophan, so this is likely a read error. This chain joins TRBV6-5 and TRBJ1-4, with a tentative D call TRBD1 (5 bases). The V end was cut by 2 bases, the J end by 4 bases, with 11 bases between. Per the germline V gene, CDR1 is MNHEY and CDR2 is SVGAGI. CDR3 length: 15 amino acids. CDR3 residues: CASSYDRYFNEKLFY. CDR3 in DNA: TGTGCCAGCAGTTACGACAGATACTTTAATGAAAAACTGTTTTAT.

The CDR3 reads CASSQDRTNAEAFF. The CDR3 region has the DNA TGCGCCAGCAGCCAAGATCGGACAAACGCTGAAGCTTTCTTT. This chain connects TRBV4-3 to TRBJ1-1, with D possibly being TRBD1 (5 bases). V lost 0 bases to trimming and J lost 6 bases, with 11 bases between them. This CDR3 is built from 14 residues. From germline, CDR1 is LGHNA and CDR2 YSLEER.

The V gene is TRBV19, the J gene TRBJ2-7; D is ambiguous. Germline CDR1 LNHDA, CDR2 SQIVND (reference sequence). The length of the CDR3 is 14 residues. V was trimmed by 2 bases and J by 3 bases, leaving 11 bases between them. This CDR3 is CASSIRGRSYEQYF. CDR3 DNA sequence: TGTGCCAGTAGTATAAGAGGACGGAGCTACGAGCAGTACTTC.

The genes are TRBV4-1 and TRBJ2-3, with D hard to call. Germline values: CDR1 MGHRA, CDR2 YSYEKL. Trimming took 0 bases from V and 6 from J, leaving 13 bases between them. The CDR3 runs 15 residues. CDR3 DNA: TGCGCCAGCAGCCAAGACTACCCCACGATGGATACGCAGTATTTT. It is translated as CASSQDYPTMDTQYF.

This clonotype was seen at least ten times. The chain links TRBV10-3 to TRBJ1-1; D unclear. V was pared by 3 bases and J by 0 bases, with 5 bases between. The CDR3 sequence is 13 residues long. Germline CDR1 is ENHRY and CDR2 is SYGVKD. Here the CDR3 DNA reads TGTGCCATCAGTGACGGCATGAACACTGAAGCTTTCTTT. This gives the protein CAISDGMNTEAFF.

V gene TRBV3-1 combines with J gene TRBJ2-2; 9 positions match TRBD2. V lost 1 base, J lost 2 bases, and 8 bases stayed unmatched. CDR1 is LGHDT and CDR2 is YNNKEL in the germline V gene (reference sequence). The CDR3 covers 18 residues. DNA of the CDR3: TGTGCCAGCAGCCAAGTTTCCAGCGGGGGGATAAACACCGGGGAGCTGTTTTTT. It specifies CASSQVSSGGINTGELFF.

There are many counts of this clonotype. The chain carries TRBV29-1 and TRBJ2-1; the D gene is possibly TRBD1 (7 bases). The germline CDR1 and CDR2 sequences are SQVTM and ANQGSEA. Trimming shortened V by 7 bases and J by 3 bases, and 22 bases separated the two germline ends. This CDR3 contains 16 residues. CDR3 region: CSGALMEGTVYNEQFF. The DNA for the CDR3 is TGCAGCGGTGCCCTCATGGAGGGGACAGTCTACAATGAGCAGTTCTTC.

This clonotype was found many times. V gene TRBV25-1 combines with J gene TRBJ2-3; TRBD2 agrees at 13 bases. The CDR3 extends over 16 amino acids. The V and J ends lost 7 bases and 5 bases, in that order; junction bases with no gene match: 9. Germline V gene data show CDR1 as MGHDK and CDR2 as SYGVNS. CDR3 protein: CASNGTSGAVRDTQYF. The CDR3 nucleotides are TGTGCCAGCAACGGGACTAGCGGGGCTGTGAGAGATACGCAGTATTTT.

This clonotype has only one observation. One end of the junction does not line up with germline, which may come from a read error. The chain carries TRBV25-1 and TRBJ2-7; 8 nucleotides align to TRBD1. The CDR3 has 14 residues. Germline V gene sequence: CDR1 MGHDK, CDR2 SYGVNS. This chain's CDR3 is CANSSADRVWEQYF. CDR3 nucleotide sequence: TGTGCCAACAGTAGCGCGGACAGGGTATGGGAGCAGTACTTC.

This clonotype was observed many times. The chain recombines TRBV20-1 with TRBJ1-1, with 9 bases that match TRBD1. Germline V gene lookup returns CDR1 DFQATT and CDR2 SNEGSKA (reference sequence). V gave up 5 bases and J gave up 0 bases; unmatched junction bases: 4. The CDR3 length is 14 residues. The CDR3 loop is CSADDRGVNTEAFF. CDR3 DNA: TGCAGTGCTGACGACAGGGGGGTGAACACTGAAGCTTTCTTT.

This clonotype was recorded at least ten times. The V call is TRBV5-1, the J call TRBJ2-5, with 7 bases identical to TRBD1. This CDR3 is built from 15 residues. Germline lookup yields CDR1 SGHRS and CDR2 YFSETQ. After removal of 1 base from V and 4 bases from J, the junction contained 7 bases not matched to a gene. CDR3 coding DNA: TGCGCCAGCAGCTTGCACCGACAGGGTGTAGAGACCCAGTACTTC. Encoded protein: CASSLHRQGVETQYF.

The chain is built from TRBV7-9 and TRBJ2-7; tentatively, D is TRBD1 (7 bases). V lost 1 base, J lost 1 base, and 14 bases lay in between. Looked up from germline, CDR1 is SEHNR and CDR2 is FQNEAQ (reference sequence). The CDR3 extends over 16 amino acids. This CDR3 is CASSLGRGQLSYEQYF. CDR3 DNA: TGTGCCAGCAGCTTAGGGAGGGGACAGCTTTCCTACGAGCAGTACTTC.

The V and J genes are TRBV7-6 and TRBJ2-1; D gene ambiguous. CDR3 length: 13 residues. V lost 5 bases and J lost 8, with 13 bases in between. CDR1 and CDR2 from the germline V gene are SGHVS and FNYEAQ. CDR3 sequence (DNA): TGTGCCAGCAGCCCCCCTTTATACGATGAGCAGTTCTTC. It yields the protein CASSPPLYDEQFF.

This clonotype was seen a few times. The chain has TRBV27 and TRBJ2-7; 8 bases agree with TRBD2. This CDR3 has 13 residues. J gave up 5 bases and V 8 bases, and 8 bases lay outside the gene matches. Germline V gene data show CDR1 as MNHEY and CDR2 as SMNVEV (reference sequence). The DNA for the CDR3 is TGTGCCAGCGGAGGGACTAGTATCAACGAGCAGTACTTC. Protein: CASGGTSINEQYF.

This clonotype was detected only a few times. V and J are TRBV6-2 or TRBV6-3 and TRBJ2-7, with a possible D match to TRBD1 (6 bases). The V and J ends lost 0 bases and 1 base respectively, with 10 bases between them. The CDR3 is 15 residues long. Germline V lookup: CDR1 MNHEY, CDR2 SVGEGT. In DNA, the CDR3 is TGTGCCAGCAGTTACTCGATAGGACAGTCCTACGAGCAGTACTTC. It specifies CASSYSIGQSYEQYF.

In its sample, this clonotype was seen many times. The chain is built from TRBV20-1 and TRBJ1-6; D unclear. The CDR3 loop spans 11 amino acids. V lost 6 bases and J 9 bases, leaving 9 bases between the germline ends. From germline, CDR1 is DFQATT and CDR2 SNEGSKA (reference sequence). The CDR3 DNA reads as TGCAGTGCCGAGAAGGGTTCACCCCTCCACTTT. Translated, it gives CSAEKGSPLHF.

Notes on this clonotype: The conserved final phenylalanine or tryptophan is absent from the CDR3, which likely points to a read error. No DNA is shown, since the ends of the CDR3 on it are uncertain; the CDR3 is the one TCRdb lists. The CDR3 reads CASSFSGGSTDTRYL. The chain combines TRBV12-3 or TRBV12-4 with TRBJ2-3; the table gives TRBD2 as D, unverified against the DNA. The CDR3 comprises 15 residues, both ends counted.

This chain uses TRBV23-1 with TRBJ2-7; D is perhaps TRBD2 (5 bases). TRBV23-1 is an open reading frame whose function is uncertain. Trimming stripped 9 bases from V and 6 bases from J, with 9 bases between. This CDR3 spans 10 amino acids. CDR3 bases: TGCGCCAGGAGGGAAGTCGAGCAGTACTTC. The encoded protein is CARREVEQYF.

Notes on this clonotype: One end of the junction fails to match germline, which may point to a read error. This rearrangement joins TRBV19 to TRBJ1-5; D may be TRBD1 (6 bases). The germline CDR1 and CDR2 sequences are LNHDA and SQIVND (reference sequence). The CDR3 consists of 16 residues. The CDR3: CASSPGGGLSNQPQQF. CDR3 coding DNA: TGTGCCAGTAGTCCGGGTGGGGGGCTAAGCAATCAGCCCCAGCAGTTT.

There are many counts of this clonotype. DNA for the CDR3: TGTGCCAGCACCGGACAGAACACTGAAGCTTTCTTT. Its protein is CASTGQNTEAFF. The chain employs TRBV28 and TRBJ1-1; perhaps TRBD1 as D (5 bases). This CDR3 is built from 12 residues. V dropped 7 bases and J dropped 1 base, with 7 bases sitting between them. Germline V gene data show CDR1 as MDHEN and CDR2 as SYDVKM.

This clonotype has at least ten counts. The chain has TRBV28 and TRBJ1-1; TRBD1 is a possible D gene (6 bases). Germline V lookup: CDR1 MDHEN, CDR2 SYDVKM. V was shortened by 4 bases and J by 11 bases, with 17 bases between the two germline ends. The CDR3 is 13 amino acids. Here the CDR3 DNA reads TGTGCCAGCAGTTCCTTGAGGGGGGTCAGGGCTTTCTTT. It encodes CASSSLRGVRAFF. The full variable domain, its missing parts supplied by reference TRBV28 and TRBJ1-1, is DVKVTQSSRYLVKRTGEKVFLECVQDMDHENMFWYRQDPGLGLRLIYFSYDVKMKEKGDIPEGYSVSREKKERFSLILESASTNQTSMYLCASSSLRGVRAFFGQGTRLTVV.

In this sample, this clonotype turned up many times. This rearrangement joins TRBV29-1 to TRBJ2-2; the D gene is possibly TRBD2 (6 bases). The CDR3 loop spans 12 amino acids. V dropped 5 bases and J dropped 6 bases, with 10 bases sitting between them. Germline lookup yields CDR1 SQVTM and CDR2 ANQGSEA. CDR3 sequence (DNA): TGCAGCGTTCCGGAGGGGTCCGGGGAGCTGTTTTTT. This translates into CSVPEGSGELFF.